These T cell receptor beta chains were read from a single sample in a study of identical twins. TCRdb redid the calling of the 5' RACE reads with MiXCR, one entry per CDR3 protein. The table includes roughly 540,000 distinct CDR3 sequences, around 20% detected once. These data were also reused for a study on T cells expressing NK-cell markers.

The specimen sequenced was CD4+ T cells sorted from blood. The receptors were sampled from a woman under 30 in good health. The CDR3 runs from the conserved cysteine through the conserved F or W. D genes are given only for firm matches. For some rows the clone size is stated as once, few or many, or as a class when expanded; others skip it.

>TRBJ2-1|14|TRBV21-1|-|few
TGTGCCAGCAGCGGGGGGACTCTCTATTATGAGCAGTTCTTC
CASSGGTLYYEQFF
>TRBJ2-1|11|TRBV10-3|-|few
TGTGCCATCAGTGATTCCGGGGGGCAGTTCTTC
CAISDSGGQFF
>TRBJ2-1|16|TRBV2|-|-
TGTGCCAGCAGTGGAGGACTGGAACCTACTTACAATGAGCAGTTCTTC
CASSGGLEPTYNEQFF
>TRBJ2-3|13|TRBV9|-|-
TGTGCCAGCAGCGCCCACAGCCCAGATACGCAGTATTTT
CASSAHSPDTQYF
>TRBJ1-2|14|TRBV20-1|TRBD1|-
TGCAGTGCTCCTATTAGGGGGCCAGTCGATGGCTACACCTTC
CSAPIRGPVDGYTF
>TRBJ2-7|13|TRBV5-1|TRBD1|few
TGCGCCAGCAGGGAAGGGACAGGGACCGAGCAGTACTTC
CASREGTGTEQYF
>TRBJ2-1|13|TRBV7-2|-|-
TGTGCCAGCAGCTCCGACCTTGGGGATGAGCAGTTCTTC
CASSSDLGDEQFF
>TRBJ2-7|14|TRBV27|TRBD2|-
TGTGCCAGCGGCGGACGGGGGGGCCTCGACGAGCAGTACTTC
CASGGRGGLDEQYF
>TRBJ2-1|15|TRBV5-1|TRBD1|few
TGCGCCAGCCGGGAACCCCCGGGACAGGGTAATGAGCAGTTCTTC
CASREPPGQGNEQFF
>TRBJ2-7|15|TRBV12-3/TRBV12-4|-|many
TGTGCCAGCAGTTTCCGGAATTTAGTGTCCTACGAGCAGTACTTC
CASSFRNLVSYEQYF
>TRBJ2-3|14|TRBV20-1|TRBD1|-
TGCAGTGCTAGAGATCGGACAGGGGCCGATACGCAGTATTTT
CSARDRTGADTQYF
>TRBJ2-7|12|TRBV29-1|-|few
TGCAGCGTTACAGGTTTTGGGTACGAGCAGTACTTC
CSVTGFGYEQYF
>TRBJ1-1|16|TRBV20-1|-|many
TGCAGTGCCTCCTCGGCGGGGGCGGTCAGGAACACTGAAGCTTTCTTT
CSASSAGAVRNTEAFF
>TRBJ1-3|16|TRBV15|-|-
TGTGCCACCAGCAGAGATATAGGGGAGGGAGGAAACACCATATATTTT
CATSRDIGEGGNTIYF
>TRBJ2-1|15|TRBV20-1|-|-
TGCAGTGCTCCCCGCCCGGGACGTTCCGACAATGAGCAGTTCTTC
CSAPRPGRSDNEQFF
>TRBJ1-2|15|TRBV11-2|-|-
TGTGCCAGCAGCTTAGCTCCCAAGTCTAACTATGGCTACACCTTC
CASSLAPKSNYGYTF
>TRBJ2-3|15|TRBV4-2|TRBD2|-
TGTGCCAGCACCACCGGGCGGGGGGCCGCAGATACGCAGTATTTT
CASTTGRGAADTQYF
>TRBJ1-3|13|TRBV25-1|-|many
TGTGCCAGCAGCAGGTACTCTGGAAACACCATATATTTT
CASSRYSGNTIYF
>TRBJ2-1|16|TRBV9|TRBD2|few
TGTGCCAGCAGCCCCCTGGGGGGAGCGGGAGTAGGTGAGCAGTTCTTC
CASSPLGGAGVGEQFF
>TRBJ1-1|14|TRBV6-5|-|-
TGTGCCAGCCAGTTACGCCGCTCGGTCACTGAAGCTTTCTTT
CASQLRRSVTEAFF
>TRBJ2-7|13|TRBV5-1|TRBD2|few
TGCGCCAGCAGCTTGAGGACTAGAGGCGAGCAGTACTTC
CASSLRTRGEQYF
>TRBJ2-7|14|TRBV2|-|-
TGTGCCAGCAGTGCCCCTCATAGCTCCTACGAGCAGTACTTC
CASSAPHSSYEQYF
>TRBJ2-2|16|TRBV20-1|-|-
TGCAGTGCTGACTGGTCCGTGGGGGGGAACACCGGGGAGCTGTTTTTT
CSADWSVGGNTGELFF
>TRBJ2-5|14|TRBV7-9|-|once
TGTGCCAGCAGCTTAGTTGGCCCTGGGGAGACCCAGTACTTC
CASSLVGPGETQYF
>TRBJ1-5|12|TRBV3-1|-|-
TGTGCCAGCAGCCACACCGATCAGCCCCAGCATTTT
CASSHTDQPQHF
>TRBJ2-2|18|TRBV10-3|TRBD2|-
TGTGCCATCAGTTTGCAATGGACTAGCGGGGGGAAGACCGGGGAGCTGTTTTTT
CAISLQWTSGGKTGELFF
>TRBJ1-2|13|TRBV7-9|-|few
TGTGCCAGCAGCTTAGAGGCGACGGATGGCTACACCTTC
CASSLEATDGYTF
>TRBJ2-1|14|TRBV7-2|TRBD2|-
TGTGCCAGCAGCTCTAGCGGGAGGGCCCATGAGCAGTTCTTC
CASSSSGRAHEQFF
>TRBJ1-2|16|TRBV3-1|TRBD1|few
TGTGCCAGCAGCCACCTACAGGGGGCCCCTAGCTATGGCTACACCTTC
CASSHLQGAPSYGYTF
>TRBJ2-7|14|TRBV20-1|TRBD2|-
TGCAGTGCTAGAGGGATGCTAGCGGGAGACGAGCAGTACTTC
CSARGMLAGDEQYF
>TRBJ1-2|14|TRBV10-3|-|few
TGTGCCATCAGTGGAGGAGGGAAGGGGGATGGCTACACCTTC
CAISGGGKGDGYTF
>TRBJ2-1|12|TRBV20-1|-|many
TGCAGCGCTAGCCGGGACCCAGGGGAGCAGTTCTTC
CSASRDPGEQFF